These 24 T cell receptor beta chains were sequenced from one sample in a study of T cells after yellow fever vaccination. Each CDR3 protein gets one entry after TCRdb re-called the 5' RACE reads with MiXCR. The data show about 580,000 distinct CDR3 sequences, roughly a sixth seen once. The source material was PBMCs, sampled about 5 days after the first yellow fever vaccination. The receptor set was obtained from a man aged 18 to 29 who received the YFV17D yellow fever vaccine.

This chain connects TRBV12-3 or TRBV12-4 to TRBJ2-7, with unresolved D. The length of the CDR3 is 14 residues. Trimming shortened V by 6 bases and J by 1 base, and 13 bases separated the two germline ends. The CDR3 is CASRSAFKSYEQYF. CDR3 sequence (DNA): TGTGCCAGCAGGTCCGCTTTCAAGTCCTACGAGCAGTACTTC.

J is TRBJ2-7 and V is TRBV7-8; TRBD2 agrees at 14 bases. Germline trimming cut 5 bases from V and 7 bases from J; bases unmatched to any gene: 13. The germline V gene has CDR1 SGHVS and CDR2 FQNEAQ. This CDR3 is built from 17 residues. CDR3 coding DNA: TGTGCCAGCAGCGAAGGGAGGGGACTAGCGGGGGCCTGGGAGCAGTACGTC. Protein sequence: CASSEGRGLAGAWEQYV.

The chain uses TRBV7-3 and TRBJ2-3, with unresolved D. The CDR3 runs 13 residues. Germline V gene sequence: CDR1 SGHTA, CDR2 FQGTGA. The V gene lost 8 bases and the J gene lost 0 bases, with 9 bases spanning the gap. The CDR3 DNA is TGTGCCAGCCGGAAATCTAGCACAGATACGCAGTATTTT. It specifies CASRKSSTDTQYF.

A few counts support this clonotype. The chain has TRBV12-3 or TRBV12-4 and TRBJ2-2; TRBD1 agrees at 9 bases. The V segment lost 2 bases and the J segment 7 bases; nucleotides outside the gene matches: 11. There are 17 residues in the CDR3. DNA of the CDR3: TGTGCCAGCAGTTTATATCCGGGACAGGGATTGCACGGGGAGCTGTTTTTT. This codes for CASSLYPGQGLHGELFF.

This clonotype has only a few counts. This chain uses TRBV12-3 or TRBV12-4 with TRBJ1-4, with no clear D. Trimming cost V 6 bases and J 8 bases, with 13 bases left between them. The CDR3 covers 13 residues. The CDR3 region has the DNA TGTGCCAGCAGGTACAGCGGTAGGGAAAAACTGTTTTTT. This codes for CASRYSGREKLFF.

The chain recombines TRBV11-2 with TRBJ2-7; D might be TRBD1 or TRBD2, each matching 5 bases. This CDR3 spans 17 amino acids. Trimming pared 0 bases from V and 5 bases from J, leaving 20 bases between. CDR1 SGHAT and CDR2 FQNNGV come from the germline V gene. CDR3 sequence reads: CASSLDGWGSPWDEQYV. The CDR3 nucleotides read TGTGCCAGCAGCTTAGACGGTTGGGGGAGCCCTTGGGACGAGCAGTACGTC.

This clonotype was counted only a few times. V usage is TRBV25-1 and J usage is TRBJ1-1, with D perhaps matching TRBD1 (5 bases). This CDR3 is 13 amino acids long. Germline CDR1 MGHDK, CDR2 SYGVNS. Trimming stripped 4 bases from V and 4 bases from J, with 10 bases between. CDR3 region: CASSGRRGTEAFF. Here the CDR3 DNA reads TGTGCCAGCAGTGGACGGAGGGGCACTGAAGCTTTCTTT.

This clonotype appeared a few times. The chain uses TRBV4-3 and TRBJ2-1, with 9 bases lining up with TRBD1. CDR1 and CDR2 (germline): LGHNA, YSLEER. Trimming cost V 4 bases and J 2 bases; bases outside gene matches: 9. The CDR3 is 17 residues long. For the CDR3, the DNA is TGCGCCAGCAGCCGGGACCCGGGACAGGGTGCCTACAATGAGCAGTTCTTC. Protein: CASSRDPGQGAYNEQFF.

This clonotype turned up a few times. V gene TRBV7-9 combines with J gene TRBJ2-5, with 12 bases aligning to TRBD2. The CDR3 is 17 residues long. Germline V gene data show CDR1 as SEHNR and CDR2 as FQNEAQ (reference sequence). V lost 4 bases and J lost 2; bases outside the gene matches: 8. The CDR3 protein is CASSWTSGAWGQETQYF. DNA of the CDR3: TGTGCCAGCAGCTGGACTAGCGGGGCATGGGGACAAGAGACCCAGTACTTC.

Many counts were recorded for this clonotype. V gene TRBV5-1 combines with J gene TRBJ1-1; 8 nucleotides match TRBD1. The germline V gene has CDR1 SGHRS and CDR2 YFSETQ. V lost 4 bases to trimming and J lost 5 bases; unmatched junction nucleotides: 7. The length of the CDR3 is 14 residues. The chain's CDR3 is CASSQGTGGTEAFF. The CDR3 DNA is TGCGCCAGCAGCCAGGGAACAGGGGGTACTGAAGCTTTCTTT.

This clonotype was seen at least ten times. The rearrangement uses TRBV27 and TRBJ2-1, with unresolved D. Germline V gene data show CDR1 as MNHEY and CDR2 as SMNVEV (reference sequence). Trimming cost V 5 bases and J 7 bases, with 9 bases left between them. This CDR3 has 12 residues. This CDR3 reads CASSSVGNEQFF. The CDR3, as DNA: TGTGCCAGCAGTAGCGTTGGGAATGAGCAGTTCTTC.

This clonotype has a handful of counts. V usage is TRBV4-1 and J usage is TRBJ2-1; TRBD2 agrees at 9 bases. Germline CDR1 reads MGHRA; CDR2 reads YSYEKL. The V segment lost 1 base and the J segment 8 bases; nucleotides outside the gene matches: 15. This CDR3 contains 18 residues. The CDR3 here is CASSQVPTGTSTGYEQFF. CDR3 nucleotides: TGCGCCAGCAGCCAAGTTCCAACCGGGACTAGCACTGGGTATGAGCAGTTCTTC.

The chain combines TRBV5-6 with TRBJ2-5; D might be TRBD1 or TRBD2, each matching 6 bases. Germline V gives CDR1 SGHDT, CDR2 YYEEEE. The CDR3 loop spans 16 amino acids. The germline V and J ends were trimmed by 4 bases and 1 base, with 17 bases remaining between them. For the CDR3, the DNA is TGTGCCAGCAGCCCCGAGAGGGGGGCCACCCAAGAGACCCAGTACTTC. Translating gives CASSPERGATQETQYF. Full variable domain (outside the CDR3, taken from reference TRBV5-6 and TRBJ2-5): DAGVTQSPTHLIKTRGQQVTLRCSPKSGHDTVSWYQQALGQGPQFIFQYYEEEERQRGNFPDRFSGHQFPNYSSELNVNALLLGDSALYLCASSPERGATQETQYFGPGTRLLVL.

A few counts support this clonotype. The chain combines TRBV30 with TRBJ2-6, with a possible D match to TRBD1 (6 bases). The germline V gene has CDR1 GTSNPN and CDR2 SVGIG (reference sequence). CDR3 length: 17 amino acids. The V end was cut by 3 bases, the J end by 0 bases, with 15 bases between. CDR3 in amino acids: CAWSYRGGFSGANVLTF. The CDR3 region has the DNA TGTGCCTGGAGCTATCGAGGGGGATTCTCTGGGGCCAACGTCCTGACTTTC.

This clonotype was counted a few times. The V gene is TRBV7-2, the J gene TRBJ2-7; a possible D gene is TRBD2 (6 bases). Germline V gene lookup returns CDR1 SGHTA and CDR2 FQGNSA. This CDR3 is 14 amino acids long. V gave up 6 bases and J gave up 4 bases, with 16 bases separating them. The CDR3 spells CASSSGPGVYEQYF. The CDR3 DNA reads as TGTGCCAGCAGTTCAGGACCGGGAGTATACGAGCAGTACTTC. The full variable domain, with the rest looked up from reference TRBV7-2 and TRBJ2-7, is GAGVSQSPSNKVTEKGKDVELRCDPISGHTALYWYRQSLGQGLEFLIYFQGNSAPDKSGLPSDRFSAERTGGSVSTLTIQRTQQEDSAVYLCASSSGPGVYEQYFGPGTRLTVT.

J is TRBJ2-5 and V is TRBV4-1; D perhaps matches TRBD1 (5 bases). V was trimmed by 4 bases and J by 3 bases, leaving 15 bases between them. The CDR3 totals 15 residues. From germline, CDR1 is MGHRA and CDR2 YSYEKL. The CDR3 DNA reads TGCGCCAGCAGCCCTACCAGGGCACGGGAAGAGACCCAGTACTTC. This gives the protein CASSPTRAREETQYF.

The chain couples TRBV5-1 to TRBJ2-7, with TRBD1 matching over 7 bases. Germline V lookup: CDR1 SGHRS, CDR2 YFSETQ. J lost 6 bases, V lost 7 bases, and 13 bases had no gene match. There are 14 residues in the CDR3. The CDR3 loop is CASSRQGPLSEQYF. The CDR3 DNA sequence: TGCGCCAGCTCAAGACAGGGTCCGCTCTCCGAGCAGTACTTC.

This clonotype has more than one count but fewer than ten. The J gene is TRBJ2-7, the V gene TRBV6-1; TRBD1 aligns across 10 bases. This CDR3 spans 17 amino acids. The V and J ends lost 6 bases and 5 bases, in that order; junction bases with no gene match: 16. Germline CDR1 reads MNHNS; CDR2 reads SASEGT. Here the CDR3 reads CASSLHPAGTGVNEQYF. The CDR3, as DNA: TGTGCCAGCAGCCTCCACCCGGCCGGGACAGGGGTCAACGAGCAGTACTTC.

This clonotype was counted only a few times. CDR3: CASSLADLSFGGEQFF. DNA of the CDR3: TGCGCCAGCAGCTTGGCGGACCTTTCTTTTGGGGGTGAGCAGTTCTTC. The chain carries TRBV5-1 and TRBJ2-1; D tentatively fits TRBD1 or TRBD2 (5 bases each). CDR1 SGHRS and CDR2 YFSETQ come from the germline V gene. Trimming left V 0 bases short and J 9 bases short, with 19 bases between. This CDR3 region has 16 residues.

This rearrangement joins TRBV28 to TRBJ2-7; TRBD1 aligns across 11 bases. The CDR3 totals 16 residues. J gave up 3 bases and V 3 bases, and 7 bases lay outside the gene matches. Germline V gene lookup returns CDR1 MDHEN and CDR2 SYDVKM. The CDR3 DNA reads TGTGCCAGCAGTTTGGGACAGGGGGTTGTTTTCTACGAGCAGTACGTC. It specifies CASSLGQGVVFYEQYV.

The V and J genes are TRBV7-2 and TRBJ2-1; tentative D call: TRBD1 (8 bases). V gave up 2 bases and J gave up 5 bases, with 19 bases separating them. The V gene's germline CDR1 is SGHTA and CDR2 FQGNSA. The CDR3 runs 17 residues. The CDR3 DNA sequence: TGTGCCAGCAGCTTAAGATGGGGTACAGGGGGGGACAATGAGCAGTTCTTC. Translation gives CASSLRWGTGGDNEQFF.

V gene TRBV5-1 combines with J gene TRBJ2-4; 8 bases are a match to TRBD2. This CDR3 is 18 amino acids long. Per germline, CDR1 SGHRS and CDR2 YFSETQ. V dropped 4 bases and J dropped 0; count of bases not matched to a gene: 12. The CDR3 protein is CASSPRLGGAGAKNIQYF. For the CDR3, the DNA is TGCGCCAGCAGCCCAAGGCTCGGGGGGGCTGGAGCCAAAAACATTCAGTACTTC.

This clonotype was seen a few times. V gene TRBV11-1 combines with J gene TRBJ2-7; 9 nucleotides agree with TRBD1. V was pared by 4 bases and J by 3 bases, with 19 bases of the junction left unmatched. Per germline, CDR1 SGHAT and CDR2 FQDESV (reference sequence). The CDR3 spans 19 residues. In DNA, the CDR3 is TGTGCCAGCAGCTCATATCGGGGGGCGTATGGGGACAGGGTCTACGAGCAGTACTTC. This translates into CASSSYRGAYGDRVYEQYF.

In this sample, this clonotype turned up a few times. The rearrangement joins TRBV6-5 to TRBJ2-1; tentatively, D is TRBD2 (5 bases). Per germline, CDR1 MNHEY and CDR2 SVGAGI. V dropped 3 bases and J dropped 6 bases, with 15 bases sitting between them. CDR3 size: 15 residues. For the CDR3, the DNA is TGTGCCAGCAGTTATAGAGGCAGGAGGATCAATGAGCAGTTCTTC. Protein: CASSYRGRRINEQFF.